This entry lists 20 T cell receptor beta chains sequenced from one sample in a study of CD8 T cells in Susac syndrome. Random hexamers primed reverse transcription of about 0.5 to 1 ug RNA. TCRdb analysed the immunoSEQ multiplex PCR reads with MiXCR anew, one entry per CDR3 protein. The sample holds about 130,000 distinct CDR3 sequences; just under 95% are singletons and the top ten take 0.2% to 0.25%. Sequenced: CD8+ T cells from PBMCs. These TCRs come from a human donor with Susac syndrome.

The chain carries TRBV6-5 and TRBJ1-5; 8 nucleotides match TRBD1. This CDR3 contains 19 residues. Trimming removed 2 bases from V and 1 base from J; junction bases left unmatched: 13. CDR1 and CDR2 (germline): MNHEY, SVGAGI. For the CDR3, the DNA is TGTGCCAGCAGTTACCCGGACAGGGCGGTATGGGGAAGCAATCAGCCCCAGCATTTT. Translation gives CASSYPDRAVWGSNQPQHF.

The chain employs TRBV6-5 and TRBJ1-2; D is uncertain. This CDR3 is 14 amino acids long. V was trimmed by 2 bases and J by 5 bases, leaving 12 bases between them. The germline V gene has CDR1 MNHEY and CDR2 SVGAGI. CDR3: CASSYGVSSYGYTF. The DNA for the CDR3 is TGTGCCAGCAGTTACGGAGTCAGTTCGTATGGCTACACCTTC.

The V and J genes are TRBV30 and TRBJ2-7, with 11 bases lining up with TRBD2. The germline V gene encodes CDR1 GTSNPN and CDR2 SVGIG (reference sequence). The CDR3 is 17 residues long. V shed 2 bases and J 3 bases; nucleotides not matched to a gene: 12. CDR3 coding DNA: TGTGCCTGGAGTTACAAACTCACCGGGACTAGCGGCTACGAGCAGTACTTC. Translating gives CAWSYKLTGTSGYEQYF.

This chain connects TRBV5-4 to TRBJ1-2; TRBD1 matches at 7 bases. Per the germline V gene, CDR1 is SGHNT and CDR2 is YYREEE (reference sequence). With 4 bases clipped from V and 4 bases from J, the junction kept 4 bases outside the gene matches. This CDR3 region has 13 residues. The chain's CDR3 is CASSQGQTYGYTF. DNA for the CDR3: TGTGCCAGCAGCCAGGGACAGACCTATGGCTACACCTTC.

The chain recombines TRBV14 with TRBJ1-6; D is possibly TRBD1 (5 bases). The germline CDR1 and CDR2 sequences are SGHDN and FVKESK. The CDR3 extends over 15 amino acids. V shed 4 bases and J shed 8 bases, with 15 bases lying between them. CDR3 nucleotides: TGTGCCAGCAGCCTTCTTGGGGGTTCGCATTCACCCCTCCACTTT. This translates into CASSLLGGSHSPLHF.

Here the CDR3 reads CASSPTPTGHYYEQYF. The CDR3 DNA follows: TGTGCCAGCAGTCCTACTCCGACAGGGCACTACTACGAGCAGTACTTC. This rearrangement joins TRBV6-5 to TRBJ2-7, with 7 bases that match TRBD1. The V gene's germline CDR1 is MNHEY and CDR2 SVGAGI. The CDR3 is 16 residues long. Germline trimming cut 5 bases from V and 3 bases from J; bases unmatched to any gene: 13.

The chain employs TRBV24-1 and TRBJ2-3; 9 nucleotides line up with TRBD2. The CDR3 extends over 16 amino acids. CDR1 is KGHDR, CDR2 SFDVKD, per germline. J gave up 1 base and V 7 bases, and 8 bases lay outside the gene matches. The CDR3 is CATSPRGRGGTDTQYF. The CDR3 DNA is TGTGCCACCAGCCCCCGCGGGAGGGGCGGCACAGATACGCAGTATTTT.

The gene calls are TRBV24-1 and TRBJ2-2; 9 positions agree with TRBD1. Per germline, CDR1 KGHDR and CDR2 SFDVKD. With 7 bases clipped from V and 5 bases from J, the junction kept 1 base outside the gene matches. This CDR3 is 13 amino acids long. CDR3 in amino acids: CATRTGGTGELFF. The DNA for the CDR3 is TGTGCCACCAGGACAGGGGGTACCGGGGAGCTGTTTTTT.

The V and J genes are TRBV12-3 or TRBV12-4 and TRBJ1-5, with D maybe TRBD1 (6 bases). V lost 5 bases and J 5 bases, leaving 10 bases between the germline ends. The CDR3 consists of 13 residues. For the CDR3, the DNA is TGTGCCAGCAGTGACAGGTACGATCAGCCCCAGCATTTT. This codes for CASSDRYDQPQHF.

The gene calls are TRBV9 and TRBJ2-2; D not resolved. CDR1 is SGDLS and CDR2 is YYNGEE in the germline V gene. The CDR3 extends over 13 amino acids. Between the trimmed V and J ends, which lost 0 bases and 7 bases, there was a span of 7 bases. The CDR3 is CASSVGGVGELFF. CDR3 sequence (DNA): TGTGCCAGCAGCGTAGGCGGTGTCGGGGAGCTGTTTTTT.

The V call is TRBV4-1, the J call TRBJ1-2; 10 bases match TRBD1. V gave up 1 base and J gave up 7 bases; unmatched junction bases: 6. The V gene's germline CDR1 is MGHRA and CDR2 YSYEKL. The CDR3 spans 15 residues. The CDR3 DNA reads as TGCGCCAGCAGCCAAGCGGGGACAGGGGCAGGTGGCTACACCTTC. This translates into CASSQAGTGAGGYTF.

The J gene is TRBJ2-3, the V gene TRBV27; a weak D match, TRBD2 (5 bases). Trimming removed 4 bases from V and 2 bases from J, with 10 bases in between. The CDR3 consists of 14 residues. In germline, CDR1 is MNHEY, CDR2 SMNVEV (reference sequence). The CDR3 sequence is CASSSAGSTDTQYF. For the CDR3, the DNA is TGTGCCAGCAGTTCGGCGGGCTCCACAGATACGCAGTATTTT.

This chain uses TRBV7-9 with TRBJ2-6, with TRBD2 identical over 12 bases. The CDR3 is 17 amino acids. Trimming removed 4 bases from V and 2 bases from J; junction bases left unmatched: 3. The germline V gene encodes CDR1 SEHNR and CDR2 FQNEAQ (reference sequence). The chain's CDR3 is CASSSSGREAGANVLTF. CDR3 DNA sequence: TGTGCCAGCAGCTCTAGCGGGAGGGAGGCTGGGGCCAACGTCCTGACTTTC.

The chain carries TRBV5-5 and TRBJ1-1; 8 positions match TRBD1. Germline lookup yields CDR1 SGHKS and CDR2 YYEKEE (reference sequence). The CDR3 totals 16 residues. After removal of 3 bases from V and 3 bases from J, the junction contained 10 bases not matched to a gene. CDR3: CASSWGTGSPHTEAFF. The CDR3 DNA sequence: TGTGCCAGCAGCTGGGGGACAGGATCCCCGCACACTGAAGCTTTCTTT.

V is TRBV28 and J is TRBJ2-3, with a possible D match to TRBD2 (6 bases). The CDR3 extends over 14 amino acids. Per the germline V gene, CDR1 is MDHEN and CDR2 is SYDVKM. Trimming cost V 4 bases and J 2 bases, with 10 bases left between them. The DNA for the CDR3 is TGTGCCAGCAGTTGGGCGGGGTACACAGATACGCAGTATTTT. This codes for CASSWAGYTDTQYF.

The gene calls are TRBV12-3 or TRBV12-4 and TRBJ1-2, with D perhaps TRBD1 (5 bases). The CDR3 extends over 13 amino acids. Trimming pared 4 bases from V and 1 base from J, leaving 7 bases between. In DNA, the CDR3 is TGTGCCAGCAGTTGGGACGGTAACTATGGCTACACCTTC. This gives the protein CASSWDGNYGYTF.

This clonotype was counted once. The V gene is TRBV9, the J gene TRBJ1-1; D remains ambiguous. This CDR3 region has 13 residues. V lost 2 bases and J lost 0, with 5 bases in between. Germline V lookup: CDR1 SGDLS, CDR2 YYNGEE. CDR3 coding DNA: TGTGCCAGCAGCGTGAGCATGAACACTGAAGCTTTCTTT. Residues: CASSVSMNTEAFF.

The genes are TRBV9 and TRBJ2-5; D is perhaps TRBD1 (5 bases). The germline V and J ends were trimmed by 0 bases and 1 base, with 7 bases remaining between them. The germline V gene encodes CDR1 SGDLS and CDR2 YYNGEE. The CDR3 extends over 14 amino acids. The CDR3 nucleotides read TGTGCCAGCAGCGTAGAAGGGGTCCAAGAGACCCAGTACTTC. This encodes CASSVEGVQETQYF.

The chain uses TRBV2 and TRBJ2-5; 12 bases match TRBD1. CDR3 length: 17 residues. CDR1 and CDR2 from the germline V gene are SNHLY and FYNNEI. Trimming took 0 bases from V and 1 from J; bases not matched to a gene: 3. The CDR3 spells CASSEARDRGRQETQYF. CDR3 DNA sequence: TGTGCCAGCAGTGAAGCGCGGGACAGGGGGCGCCAAGAGACCCAGTACTTC.

This chain uses TRBV28 with TRBJ2-6; a possible D gene is TRBD1 (6 bases). V was shortened by 8 bases and J by 2 bases, with 10 bases between the two germline ends. Germline-derived CDR1 and CDR2 are MDHEN and SYDVKM. The CDR3 runs to 14 residues. CDR3 coding DNA: TGTGCCAGCCATCACAGGGCTGGGGCCAACGTCCTGACTTTC. Protein: CASHHRAGANVLTF.